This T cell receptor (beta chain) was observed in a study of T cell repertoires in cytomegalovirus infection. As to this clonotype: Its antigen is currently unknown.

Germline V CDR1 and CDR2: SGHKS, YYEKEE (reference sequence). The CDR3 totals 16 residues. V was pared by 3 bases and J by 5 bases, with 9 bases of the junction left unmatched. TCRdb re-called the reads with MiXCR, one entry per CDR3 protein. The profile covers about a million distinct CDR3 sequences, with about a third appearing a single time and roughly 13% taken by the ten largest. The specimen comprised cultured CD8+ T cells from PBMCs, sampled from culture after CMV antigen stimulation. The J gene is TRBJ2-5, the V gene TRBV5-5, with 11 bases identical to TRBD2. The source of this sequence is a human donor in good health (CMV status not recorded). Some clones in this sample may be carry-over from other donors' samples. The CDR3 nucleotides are TGTGCCAGCAGCTCTGGTAGCGGGGGGGCGTTGGAGACCCAGTACTTC. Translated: CASSSGSGGALETQYF.